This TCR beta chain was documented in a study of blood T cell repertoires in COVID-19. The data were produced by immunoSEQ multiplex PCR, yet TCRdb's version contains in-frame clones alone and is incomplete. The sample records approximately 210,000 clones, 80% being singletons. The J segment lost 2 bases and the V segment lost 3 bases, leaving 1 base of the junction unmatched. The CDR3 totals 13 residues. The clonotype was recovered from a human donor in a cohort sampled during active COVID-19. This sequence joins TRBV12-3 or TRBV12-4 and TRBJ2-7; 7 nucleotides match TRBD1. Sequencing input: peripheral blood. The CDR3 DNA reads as TGTGCCAGCAGTTTGCAGGGGGCCTACGAGCAGTACTTC. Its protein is CASSLQGAYEQYF.